This T cell receptor (beta chain) is drawn from a study of T cells after yellow fever vaccination. This clonotype was counted a few times. The V gene end was trimmed by 4 bases and the J gene end by 3 bases; junction bases not matched to a gene: 2. CDR3 length: 13 amino acids. TCRdb re-analysed the 5' RACE reads in MiXCR, keeping a single row per CDR3 protein. The sample consists of roughly 99,000 distinct CDR3 sequences, under 7% of them appearing once. The specimen was CD8+ T cells sorted from PBMCs, collected 10 days after the yellow fever booster vaccination. This receptor was identified in a man aged 18 to 29 who received the YFV17D yellow fever vaccine. The chain is built from TRBV12-3 or TRBV12-4 and TRBJ1-1; 7 bases map to TRBD1. CDR3 DNA: TGTGCCAGCAGTTGGGACAGAGACACTGAAGCTTTCTTT. This codes for CASSWDRDTEAFF.